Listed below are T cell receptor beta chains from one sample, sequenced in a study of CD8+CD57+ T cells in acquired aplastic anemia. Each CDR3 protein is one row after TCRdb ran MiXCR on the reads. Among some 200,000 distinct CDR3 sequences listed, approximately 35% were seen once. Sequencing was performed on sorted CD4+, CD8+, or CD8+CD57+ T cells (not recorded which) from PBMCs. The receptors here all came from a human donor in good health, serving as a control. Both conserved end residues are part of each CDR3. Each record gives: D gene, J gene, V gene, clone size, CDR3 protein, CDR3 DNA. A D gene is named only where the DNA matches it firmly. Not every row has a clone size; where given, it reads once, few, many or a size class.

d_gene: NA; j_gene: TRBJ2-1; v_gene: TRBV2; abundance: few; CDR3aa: CASSEGTYRSNEQFF; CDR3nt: TGTGCCAGCAGTGAAGGGACATATCGTAGCAATGAGCAGTTCTTC
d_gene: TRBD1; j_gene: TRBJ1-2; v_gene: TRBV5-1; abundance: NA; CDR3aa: CASSRTTLRTGAYGYTF; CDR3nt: TGCGCCAGCAGCAGAACAACACTACGGACAGGGGCCTATGGCTACACCTTC
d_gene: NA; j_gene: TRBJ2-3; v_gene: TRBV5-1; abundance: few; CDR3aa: CASSLPPRLTPTDTQYF; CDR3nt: TGCGCCAGCAGCTTGCCCCCTAGACTAACCCCCACAGATACGCAGTATTTT
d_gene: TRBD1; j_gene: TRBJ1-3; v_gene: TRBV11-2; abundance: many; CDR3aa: CASSFGQGWSSGNTIYF; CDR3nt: TGTGCCAGCAGCTTCGGACAGGGTTGGAGTTCTGGAAACACCATATATTTT
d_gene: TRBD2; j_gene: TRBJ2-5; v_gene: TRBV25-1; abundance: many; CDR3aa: CASSPVTSGGSKYQETQYF; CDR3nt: TGTGCCAGCAGTCCAGTGACTAGCGGGGGGTCCAAGTACCAAGAGACCCAGTACTTC
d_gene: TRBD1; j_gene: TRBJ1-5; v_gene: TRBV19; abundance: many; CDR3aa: CASSIVQGNQPQHF; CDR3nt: TGTGCCAGTAGTATAGTACAGGGGAATCAGCCCCAGCATTTT
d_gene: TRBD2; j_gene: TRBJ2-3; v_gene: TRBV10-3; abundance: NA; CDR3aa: CAISESDAGATDTQYF; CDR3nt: TGTGCCATCAGTGAGTCGGACGCGGGAGCGACAGATACGCAGTATTTT
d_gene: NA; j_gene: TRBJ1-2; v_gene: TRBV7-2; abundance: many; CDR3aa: CASRYQGAGEGYTF; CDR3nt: TGTGCCAGCAGGTACCAAGGTGCAGGGGAAGGCTACACCTTC
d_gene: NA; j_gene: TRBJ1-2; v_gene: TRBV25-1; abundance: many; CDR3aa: CASSEPRTGGVYTF; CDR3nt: TGTGCCAGCAGTGAACCTCGGACCGGAGGGGTCTACACCTTC
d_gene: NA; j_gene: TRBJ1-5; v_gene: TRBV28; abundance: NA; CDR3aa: CASSFAHRGNQPQHF; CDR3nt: TGTGCCAGCAGTTTTGCCCACAGGGGCAATCAGCCCCAGCATTTT
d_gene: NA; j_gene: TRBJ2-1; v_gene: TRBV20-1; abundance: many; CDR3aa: CSATSLDTSHNEQFF; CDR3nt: TGCAGTGCTACCAGCTTGGACACATCCCACAATGAGCAGTTCTTC
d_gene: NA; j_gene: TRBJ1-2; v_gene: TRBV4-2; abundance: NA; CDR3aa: CASSQAGGGDYGYTF; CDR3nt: TGTGCCAGCAGCCAAGCCGGCGGGGGGGACTATGGCTACACCTTC
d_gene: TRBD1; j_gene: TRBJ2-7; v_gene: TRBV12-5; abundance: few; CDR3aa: CASGPRGTGSYEQYF; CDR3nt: TGTGCTAGTGGCCCACGGGGGACAGGAAGCTACGAGCAGTACTTC
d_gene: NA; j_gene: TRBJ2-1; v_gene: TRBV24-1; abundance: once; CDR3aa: CATSEGISYNEQFF; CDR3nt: TGTGCCACCAGTGAAGGTATCTCCTACAATGAGCAGTTCTTC
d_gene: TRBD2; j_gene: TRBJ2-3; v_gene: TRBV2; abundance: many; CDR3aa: CASSELAGFGDTQYF; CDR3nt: TGTGCCAGCAGTGAACTAGCGGGATTTGGAGATACGCAGTATTTT
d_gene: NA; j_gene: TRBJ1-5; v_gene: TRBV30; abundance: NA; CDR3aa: CAWSWNFNQPQHF; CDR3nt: TGTGCCTGGAGTTGGAATTTCAATCAGCCCCAGCATTTT
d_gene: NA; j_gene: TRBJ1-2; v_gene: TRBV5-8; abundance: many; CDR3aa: CASSLSGGSNYGYTF; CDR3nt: TGTGCCAGCAGCTTGTCAGGCGGGTCTAACTATGGCTACACCTTC
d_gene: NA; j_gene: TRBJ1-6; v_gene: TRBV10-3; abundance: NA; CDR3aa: CAISERDGAVDNSPLHF; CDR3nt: TGTGCCATCAGTGAAAGGGACGGAGCGGTCGATAATTCACCCCTCCACTTT
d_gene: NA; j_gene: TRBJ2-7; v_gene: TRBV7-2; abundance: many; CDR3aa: CASSLNSYEQYF; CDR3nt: TGTGCCAGCAGCTTGAACTCCTACGAGCAGTACTTC
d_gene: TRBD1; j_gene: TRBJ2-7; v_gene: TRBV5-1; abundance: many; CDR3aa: CASSLEYRDSWTEQYF; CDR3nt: TGCGCCAGCAGCTTGGAGTACCGGGACAGTTGGACCGAGCAGTACTTC
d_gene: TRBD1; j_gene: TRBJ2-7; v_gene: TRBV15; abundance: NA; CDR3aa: CATRGTGGNYEQYF; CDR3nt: TGTGCCACCAGAGGCACAGGGGGCAACTACGAGCAGTACTTC
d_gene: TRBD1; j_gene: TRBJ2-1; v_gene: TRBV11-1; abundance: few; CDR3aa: CASSLNRGRDEQFF; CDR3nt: TGTGCCAGCAGCTTGAACAGGGGTCGAGATGAGCAGTTCTTC
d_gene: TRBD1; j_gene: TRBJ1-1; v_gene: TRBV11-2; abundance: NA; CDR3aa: CASSSYRGVTEAFF; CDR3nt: TGTGCCAGCAGCTCCTACAGGGGAGTCACTGAAGCTTTCTTT
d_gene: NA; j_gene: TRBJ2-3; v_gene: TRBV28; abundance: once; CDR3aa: CASNSRPQDTQYF; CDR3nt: TGTGCCAGCAACAGCAGACCCCAAGATACGCAGTATTTT
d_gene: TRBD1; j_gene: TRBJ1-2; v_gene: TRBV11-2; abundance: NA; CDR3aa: CASRRGQGTKNTF; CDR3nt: TGTGCCAGCAGGCGAGGACAGGGTACTAAGAACACCTTC
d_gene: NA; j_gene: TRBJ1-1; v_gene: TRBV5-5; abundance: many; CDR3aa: CASSSQDRNTEAFF; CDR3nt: TGTGCCAGCAGTTCCCAGGACAGGAACACTGAAGCTTTCTTT
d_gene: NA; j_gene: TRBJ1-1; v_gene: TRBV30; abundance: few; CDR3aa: CAWSDPSRTPEAFF; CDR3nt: TGTGCCTGGAGTGACCCAAGCAGGACACCTGAAGCTTTCTTT